This T cell receptor beta chain was captured by sequencing in a study of T-cell memory formation after mild COVID-19. TCRdb reanalysed the 5' RACE reads using MiXCR and keeps one entry per CDR3 protein. The repertoire consists of roughly 150,000 distinct CDR3 sequences, with about 14% occurring once and the leading ten covering 14%. V lost 3 bases, J lost 2 bases, and 6 bases stayed unmatched. The CDR3 has 15 amino acids. Germline CDR1 and CDR2: SGHVS and FQNEAQ. Study-level results: A second wave of clones peaked on day 37, and their SARS-CoV-2 specificity went unconfirmed.

In regard to this clonotype: Its antigen is unknown.

This receptor was identified in an adult woman who had mild COVID-19 (a few samples of this study predate the infection). Cell type and time point are not known. The chain uses TRBV7-8 and TRBJ2-5; 7 nucleotides agree with TRBD2. The sequenced material came from PBMCs or a T cell subset sorted from them (not recorded which). The CDR3 DNA sequence: TGTGCCAGCAGCTTCGCAGCGGGAAGTCAAGAGACCCAGTACTTC. Protein sequence: CASSFAAGSQETQYF.